Sequencing of this TCR beta chain was carried out in a study of a mutant IDH1 vaccine in newly diagnosed glioma. A few counts support this clone. What it binds is not known. With 7 bases removed from V and 2 bases from J, the gap between germline ends came to 12 bases. CDR1 SGHRS and CDR2 YFSETQ come from the germline V gene. This CDR3 region has 14 residues. Time point meaning: week 35, safety follow-up. All doses held 300 ug of mutant IDH1 20-mer peptide, with topical imiquimod. Data came from immunoSEQ multiplex PCR; TCRdb stores just in-frame clones and leaves some out. This sample yields about 69,000 clones, of which around nine tenths are seen a single time; roughly 2% belongs to the top ten.

The material was PBMCs, obtained from a glioma patient whose treatment included an IDH1 peptide vaccine. The sequence was obtained from a man aged 25-40 years with glioma. The chain recombines TRBV5-1 with TRBJ2-2; TRBD1 might be the D (6 bases). CDR3 nucleotide sequence: TGCGCCAGCGGTTGGACAGCCAACACCGGGGAGCTGTTTTTT. This translates into CASGWTANTGELFF.